This entry lists 29 T cell receptor beta chains sequenced from one sample in a study of human T cells and chemical hapten exposure. Time point noted: patch test 2, 6 weeks after DPC sensitization. Treatment indicated: therapeutic diphenylcyclopropenone sensitization with weekly scalp DPC. Each CDR3 protein gets one entry after TCRdb re-called the RACE reads with MiXCR. The table lists 70,000 to 95,000 distinct CDR3 sequences, around 6.7% of them singletons. Sequences were derived from whole blood, sampled in connection with sensitization to the hapten diphenylcyclopropenone (DPC). The receptors originated from a woman aged 25 to 39 with alopecia areata. Some clones in this sample may be carry-over from other donors' samples.

Many counts were recorded for this clonotype. V is TRBV19 and J is TRBJ1-2; no clear D. This CDR3 is built from 14 residues. The germline V gene has CDR1 LNHDA and CDR2 SQIVND (reference sequence). V was shortened by 3 bases and J by 5 bases, with 13 bases between the two germline ends. CDR3: CASSIGWDPYGYTF. CDR3 DNA: TGTGCCAGTAGTATCGGTTGGGATCCATATGGCTACACCTTC.

This clonotype occurred many times. The gene calls are TRBV7-9 and TRBJ1-1; 7 bases align to TRBD1. This CDR3 is built from 14 residues. CDR1 and CDR2 (germline): SEHNR, FQNEAQ (reference sequence). With V trimmed by 5 bases and J by 5 bases, 8 bases remained unmatched. CDR3 region: CASSKTGDPTEAFF. CDR3 coding DNA: TGTGCCAGCAGCAAAACAGGGGATCCGACTGAAGCTTTCTTT.

This clonotype was seen at least ten times. In nucleotides, the CDR3 is TGCGCCAGCAGCTTGGTTAGTACCGGGAGCTATGGCTACACCTTC. Its protein is CASSLVSTGSYGYTF. The V call is TRBV5-1, the J call TRBJ1-2, with D unclear. Trimming pared 0 bases from V and 4 bases from J, leaving 13 bases between. The CDR3 spans 15 residues. The V gene's germline CDR1 is SGHRS and CDR2 YFSETQ.

This clonotype was counted many times. The gene calls are TRBV3-1 and TRBJ1-2; D is undetermined. CDR3 length: 15 residues. CDR1 and CDR2 (germline): LGHDT, YNNKEL (reference sequence). Trimming removed 3 bases from V and 5 bases from J, with 16 bases in between. CDR3 in DNA: TGTGCCAGCAGCCAGTCTGAGACCGCCGTTTATGGCTACACCTTC. Translation gives CASSQSETAVYGYTF.

The sample holds many counts of this clonotype. CDR3: CASSQADSNQPQHF. As DNA, the CDR3 is TGTGCCAGCAGCCAGGCCGATAGCAATCAGCCCCAGCATTTT. V gene TRBV6-5 combines with J gene TRBJ1-5, with unresolved D. Trimming pared 6 bases from V and 0 bases from J, leaving 9 bases between. CDR1 and CDR2 from the germline V gene are MNHEY and SVGAGI. This CDR3 has 14 residues.

This clonotype has just a few counts. This chain joins TRBV15 and TRBJ1-2; 7 bases line up with TRBD1. Germline V gives CDR1 LNHNV, CDR2 YYDKDF (reference sequence). With V trimmed by 5 bases and J by 7 bases, 10 bases remained unmatched. The CDR3 has 14 residues. The CDR3 loop reads CATSERQGPRGYTF. CDR3 nucleotide sequence: TGTGCCACCAGCGAGAGACAGGGCCCTCGTGGCTACACCTTC.

A word on this clonotype: A much larger clone lies one base from this, so it may be a read error. This chain joins TRBV7-8 and TRBJ2-3; 7 positions agree with TRBD1. CDR3 length equals 15 residues. Germline V lookup: CDR1 SGHVS, CDR2 FQNEAQ. V lost 5 bases to trimming and J lost 1 base; unmatched junction nucleotides: 6. The CDR3 loop reads CASSGGTAGTDTQYF. CDR3 nucleotides: TGTGCCAGCAGCGGTGGGACAGCCGGCACAGATACGCAGTATTTT.

Ten or more counts support this clonotype. The chain combines TRBV6-2 or TRBV6-3 with TRBJ2-7; D gene uncertain. Trimming stripped 0 bases from V and 0 bases from J, with 3 bases between. Germline CDR1 reads MNHEY; CDR2 reads SVGEGT. The CDR3 is 13 amino acids. The CDR3 sequence: CASSYSGSYEQYF. In DNA form, the CDR3 reads TGTGCCAGCAGTTACTCGGGCTCCTACGAGCAGTACTTC.

This clonotype was seen ten or more times. The genes are TRBV7-9 and TRBJ2-1, with D perhaps TRBD2 (7 bases). The V end was cut by 6 bases, the J end by 0 bases, with 15 bases between. The CDR3 sequence is 16 residues long. Germline V gene sequence: CDR1 SEHNR, CDR2 FQNEAQ (reference sequence). The CDR3 coding sequence is TGTGCCAGCAGGCCGCCGGGGGGCAACTCCTACAATGAGCAGTTCTTC. It specifies CASRPPGGNSYNEQFF.

This clonotype was seen a few times. V usage is TRBV20-1 and J usage is TRBJ1-5; 7 bases match TRBD1. The CDR3 is 12 amino acids. Losses at the gene ends were 6 bases for V and 6 bases for J; bases not matched to a gene: 5. In germline, CDR1 is DFQATT, CDR2 SNEGSKA (reference sequence). The CDR3 is CSARQGAQPQHF. The CDR3 DNA sequence: TGCAGTGCCCGACAGGGCGCTCAGCCCCAGCATTTT.

This clonotype came up a few times. The chain is built from TRBV12-3 or TRBV12-4 and TRBJ1-3; D ambiguous. V was clipped by 5 bases and J by 2 bases, with 16 bases between them. The CDR3 covers 16 residues. In DNA, the CDR3 is TGTGCCAGCAGTCTCACCCCCTCGACAACTGGAAACACCATATATTTT. Its protein product is CASSLTPSTTGNTIYF.

This clonotype appeared many times. The chain combines TRBV12-3 or TRBV12-4 with TRBJ2-3; 10 bases are a match to TRBD2. Trimming removed 4 bases from V and 3 bases from J; junction bases left unmatched: 13. This CDR3 is 18 amino acids long. CDR3 nucleotides: TGTGCCAGCAGTTCGAGCGGGGGGGCCGCTTTGTGGACAGATACGCAGTATTTT. Its protein product is CASSSSGGAALWTDTQYF.

This clonotype was found many times. The chain couples TRBV29-1 to TRBJ1-1; D is perhaps TRBD1 (6 bases). The CDR3 runs 16 residues. V was shortened by 1 base and J by 0 bases, with 15 bases between the two germline ends. Germline V gene lookup returns CDR1 SQVTM and CDR2 ANQGSEA. The CDR3 DNA reads TGCAGCGTTGAAGGTAGCAGGGGCAGAATGAACACTGAAGCTTTCTTT. It encodes CSVEGSRGRMNTEAFF.

This clonotype was counted a few times. The chain recombines TRBV19 with TRBJ2-7; D perhaps matches TRBD1 (6 bases). The CDR3 extends over 14 amino acids. Germline V lookup: CDR1 LNHDA, CDR2 SQIVND (reference sequence). V was cut by 3 bases and J by 1 base, with 10 bases left in between. The CDR3 here is CASSMSQGSYEQYF. DNA for the CDR3: TGTGCCAGTAGTATGAGTCAGGGGTCCTACGAGCAGTACTTC.

The gene calls are TRBV6-1 and TRBJ1-5; 8 bases are a match to TRBD1. The CDR3 spans 14 residues. The ends lost 7 bases at V and 4 bases at J; junction bases unmatched: 6. Germline lookup yields CDR1 MNHNS and CDR2 SASEGT. The chain's CDR3 is CASIWGQANQPQHF. The CDR3 DNA sequence: TGTGCCAGCATTTGGGGACAGGCGAATCAGCCCCAGCATTTT.

Concerning this clonotype: A single base separates this from a much larger clone, so it may be a read error. The V and J genes are TRBV3-1 and TRBJ1-1, with 10 bases identical to TRBD1. CDR1 and CDR2 from the germline V gene are LGHDT and YNNKEL (reference sequence). This CDR3 has 12 amino acids. CDR3 coding DNA: TGTGCCAACAGCCCGGACAGGGGGAAAGCTTTCTTT. Translating gives CANSPDRGKAFF.

This clonotype has ten or more counts. CDR3 DNA: TGTGCCAGCAGCCTACAGGGGGCTGAGGAGACCCAGTACTTC. Its protein is CASSLQGAEETQYF. V gene TRBV5-4 combines with J gene TRBJ2-5, with TRBD1 matching over 9 bases. Per germline, CDR1 SGHNT and CDR2 YYREEE (reference sequence). The CDR3 consists of 14 residues. The V gene end was trimmed by 4 bases and the J gene end by 5 bases; junction bases not matched to a gene: 6.

This clonotype was seen many times. The chain employs TRBV10-3 and TRBJ2-3; TRBD2 aligns across 13 bases. V shed 4 bases and J 2 bases; nucleotides not matched to a gene: 3. Germline assignment: CDR1 ENHRY and CDR2 SYGVKD. The CDR3 contains 16 residues. CDR3 in amino acids: CAISGLAGGPTDTQYF. DNA of the CDR3: TGTGCCATCAGTGGACTAGCGGGGGGCCCCACAGATACGCAGTATTTT.

The CDR3 reads CASKSHLDTGELFF. Here the CDR3 DNA reads TGTGCCAGTAAGAGCCATCTGGACACCGGGGAGCTGTTTTTT. The chain links TRBV19 to TRBJ2-2, with D unclear. The CDR3 extends over 14 amino acids. Germline values: CDR1 LNHDA, CDR2 SQIVND (reference sequence). Between the trimmed V and J ends, which lost 7 bases and 3 bases, there was a span of 12 bases. Supplemented by reference TRBV19 and TRBJ2-2, the full variable domain reads DGGITQSPKYLFRKEGQNVTLSCEQNLNHDAMYWYRQDPGQGLRLIYYSQIVNDFQKGDIAEGYSVSREKKESFPLTVTSAQKNPTAFYLCASKSHLDTGELFFGEGSRLTVL.

As for this clonotype: This sequence may be a read error, since a much larger clone differs from it by one base. The J gene is TRBJ2-2, the V gene TRBV29-1; 8 bases fit TRBD1. V was clipped by 5 bases and J by 1 base; unmatched bases: 3. CDR3 length equals 14 residues. Germline assignment: CDR1 SQVTM and CDR2 ANQGSEA. The CDR3 coding sequence is TGCAGCGTTAGGACAGGGATGAACACCGGGGAGCTGTTTTTT. It specifies CSVRTGMNTGELFF.

A few counts support this clonotype. The rearrangement uses TRBV20-1 and TRBJ1-6; D is possibly TRBD1 (5 bases). The CDR3 is 14 amino acids. CDR1 DFQATT and CDR2 SNEGSKA come from the germline V gene (reference sequence). The V gene lost 6 bases and the J gene lost 7 bases, with 16 bases spanning the gap. CDR3 DNA: TGCAGTGCCCCGGGGGTACGAGAAAATTCACCCCTCCACTTT. Translated, it gives CSAPGVRENSPLHF.

This clonotype has a handful of counts. This chain joins TRBV6-2 or TRBV6-3 and TRBJ2-1, with D tentatively TRBD1 or TRBD2 (5 bases each). The CDR3 loop spans 15 amino acids. Trimming took off 5 bases at V and 1 base at J, with 12 bases between the two ends. Germline V gene sequence: CDR1 MNHEY, CDR2 SVGEGT. The chain's CDR3 is CASSEGTGSYNEQFF. CDR3 in DNA: TGTGCCAGCAGTGAAGGGACGGGGTCCTACAATGAGCAGTTCTTC.

Concerning this clonotype itself: An end of the junction differs from the germline gene, which may be a read error. The V and J genes are TRBV5-1 and TRBJ2-7; 9 nucleotides agree with TRBD1. The CDR3 extends over 15 amino acids. CDR1 and CDR2 (germline): SGHRS, YFSETQ. This CDR3 reads CASRQGAPSSYDQYF. In nucleotides, the CDR3 is TGCGCCAGCAGACAGGGGGCCCCTAGCTCCTACGACCAGTACTTC. Full variable domain (rest looked up from reference TRBV5-1 and TRBJ2-7): KAGVTQTPRYLIKTRGQQVTLSCSPISGHRSVSWYQQTPGQGLQFLFEYFSETQRNKGNFPGRFSGRQFSNSRSEMNVSTLELGDSALYLCASRQGAPSSYDQYFGPGTRLTVT.

Only a few counts were recorded for this clonotype. This rearrangement joins TRBV4-2 to TRBJ1-1; TRBD1 might be the D (6 bases). Germline V gene sequence: CDR1 LGHNA, CDR2 YNFKEQ. Trimming pared 0 bases from V and 3 bases from J, leaving 14 bases between. The CDR3 extends over 16 amino acids. This CDR3 is CASSQDRWGADTEAFF. CDR3 in DNA: TGTGCCAGCAGCCAAGATAGGTGGGGGGCCGACACTGAAGCTTTCTTT.

Many counts were recorded for this clonotype. The CDR3 nucleotides are TGTGCCAGCAGTTTGCCCCAACAGGGATTGAACACTGAAGCTTTCTTT. Translation gives CASSLPQQGLNTEAFF. The chain couples TRBV27 to TRBJ1-1; weak D call: TRBD1 (6 bases). CDR3 length equals 16 residues. Germline-derived CDR1 and CDR2 are MNHEY and SMNVEV (reference sequence). Trimming left V 3 bases short and J 0 bases short, with 14 bases between.

V is TRBV15 and J is TRBJ2-1; tentative D call: TRBD1 (5 bases). Trimming took 0 bases from V and 1 from J, leaving 13 bases between them. CDR1 LNHNV and CDR2 YYDKDF come from the germline V gene (reference sequence). The CDR3 covers 17 residues. This chain's CDR3 is CATSRDPVQASYNEQFF. CDR3 in DNA: TGTGCCACCAGCAGAGACCCAGTACAGGCTTCCTACAATGAGCAGTTCTTC.

On this clonotype itself: This could be a read error, since a much larger clone is one nucleotide away. V gene TRBV5-1 combines with J gene TRBJ1-1; TRBD1 matches at 7 bases. Germline V lookup: CDR1 SGHRS, CDR2 YFSETQ. CDR3 size: 16 residues. V shed 3 bases, J shed 7 bases, and the junction held 15 bases outside the gene matches. The CDR3 protein is CASSSWGTEGTYEAFF. Here the CDR3 DNA reads TGCGCCAGCAGCTCTTGGGGGACAGAGGGGACCTATGAAGCTTTCTTT.

This chain connects TRBV20-1 to TRBJ1-2, with 7 positions matching TRBD1. Germline V gene data show CDR1 as DFQATT and CDR2 as SNEGSKA (reference sequence). The CDR3 runs to 15 residues. The J segment lost 6 bases and the V segment lost 0 bases, leaving 10 bases of the junction unmatched. The CDR3 spells CSARDTHGDSDGYTF. CDR3 DNA sequence: TGCAGTGCTAGAGATACCCACGGGGACAGCGATGGCTACACCTTC.

V and J are TRBV7-7 and TRBJ2-1; D assignment may be TRBD1 or TRBD2 (5 bases each). CDR1 SSHAT and CDR2 FNYEAQ come from the germline V gene (reference sequence). The CDR3 extends over 15 amino acids. Trimming took 5 bases from V and 6 from J, leaving 17 bases between them. The CDR3 loop is CASSKDLERGNEQFF. CDR3 nucleotide sequence: TGTGCCAGCAGCAAGGACCTGGAGAGGGGCAATGAGCAGTTCTTC.